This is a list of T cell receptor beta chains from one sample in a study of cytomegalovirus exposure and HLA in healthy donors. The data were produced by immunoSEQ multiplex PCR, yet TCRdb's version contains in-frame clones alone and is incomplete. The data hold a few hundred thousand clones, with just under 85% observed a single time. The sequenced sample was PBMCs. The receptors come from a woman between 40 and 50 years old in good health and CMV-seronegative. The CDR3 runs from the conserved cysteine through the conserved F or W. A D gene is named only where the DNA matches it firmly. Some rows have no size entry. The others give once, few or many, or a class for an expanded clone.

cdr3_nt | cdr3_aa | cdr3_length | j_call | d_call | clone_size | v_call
TGTGCCAGCAGCTCCGGGGGTACAGATACGCAGTATTTT | CASSSGGTDTQYF | 13 | TRBJ2-3 | NA | NA | TRBV7-3
TGTGCCAGTAGTATGGCCCTAGGACAGGGAAGGTCCGGAAACACCATATATTTT | CASSMALGQGRSGNTIYF | 18 | TRBJ1-3 | TRBD1 | NA | TRBV19
TGTGCCAGCAGTTCCTTGCCCGACACAGGTATCTACAATGAGCAGTTCTTC | CASSSLPDTGIYNEQFF | 17 | TRBJ2-1 | NA | NA | TRBV28
TGCGCCAGCAGCTTGGTGTCAGGCGCCGGGGAGCTGTTTTTT | CASSLVSGAGELFF | 14 | TRBJ2-2 | NA | once | TRBV5-1
TGTGCCAGCAGCGCAACGACCGACAGGGCCGCTAATGAAAAACTGTTTTTT | CASSATTDRAANEKLFF | 17 | TRBJ1-4 | TRBD1 | NA | TRBV7-8
TGCGCCAGCAGCTTGGGCCAGGGTAGCTATGGCTACACCTTC | CASSLGQGSYGYTF | 14 | TRBJ1-2 | NA | NA | TRBV5-1
TGTGCCAGCAGCCCGGGAAACTCCTACGAGCAGTACTTC | CASSPGNSYEQYF | 13 | TRBJ2-7 | NA | NA | TRBV7-3
TGTGCCAGCAGTGCCGGGACAGGAGTGCTGTACGAGCAGTACTTC | CASSAGTGVLYEQYF | 15 | TRBJ2-7 | TRBD1 | NA | TRBV6-5
TGCAGCGTGTACAGTTCTGGGGCCAACGTCCTGACTTTC | CSVYSSGANVLTF | 13 | TRBJ2-6 | NA | NA | TRBV29-1
TGTGCCAGTAGAACAGGGACTAGTACAGATACGCAGTATTTT | CASRTGTSTDTQYF | 14 | TRBJ2-3 | TRBD2 | NA | TRBV19
TGTGCCTGGAGTGTAGGGACACAGAACACTGAAGCTTTCTTT | CAWSVGTQNTEAFF | 14 | TRBJ1-1 | NA | once | TRBV30
TGTGCCAGCAGTTTCCCCACCATCGGGGGCAATCAGCCCCAGCATTTT | CASSFPTIGGNQPQHF | 16 | TRBJ1-5 | NA | NA | TRBV28
TGTGCCAGCAGGACGCCCGGAGTCGGTGAGCAGTTCTTC | CASRTPGVGEQFF | 13 | TRBJ2-1 | NA | NA | TRBV6-5
TGTGCCAGCAGTGGGCCGGGACAGGCCGGGGAGCTGTTTTTT | CASSGPGQAGELFF | 14 | TRBJ2-2 | TRBD1 | NA | TRBV6-5
TGTGCCAGTAGTATGGTGCCGGGACAGGGATCGACCTACGAGCAGTACTTC | CASSMVPGQGSTYEQYF | 17 | TRBJ2-7 | TRBD1 | NA | TRBV19
TGTGCCTGGAGTGAAGCAGGGGGATCCTACGAGCAGTACTTC | CAWSEAGGSYEQYF | 14 | TRBJ2-7 | TRBD1 | NA | TRBV30
TGTGCCAGCAGCTTAACCGGGAGCCCCGGGGAGCTGTTTTTT | CASSLTGSPGELFF | 14 | TRBJ2-2 | NA | NA | TRBV7-3
TGTGCCAGTAGGACGGCCGGGGGAGGGGACACCTTC | CASRTAGGGDTF | 12 | TRBJ1-2 | NA | NA | TRBV5-4
TGTGCCAGCAGTCCCCACCCAGACTACAATGAGCAGTTCTTC | CASSPHPDYNEQFF | 14 | TRBJ2-1 | NA | NA | TRBV27
TGTGCCAGTAGTATTGGACTAGCGGTCCAAGAGACCCAGTACTTC | CASSIGLAVQETQYF | 15 | TRBJ2-5 | TRBD2 | once | TRBV19
TGTGCCAGCAGTGAAGAACAGGGAAGCAATCAGCCCCAGCATTTT | CASSEEQGSNQPQHF | 15 | TRBJ1-5 | NA | NA | TRBV2
TGCAGCGTTGACACCGGGGGTTCGGATACGCAGTATTTT | CSVDTGGSDTQYF | 13 | TRBJ2-3 | NA | NA | TRBV29-1
TGTGCCAGCAGTGACGGACTAGCGGGGGCCAACGTCTTATACGAGCAGTACTTC | CASSDGLAGANVLYEQYF | 18 | TRBJ2-7 | TRBD2 | NA | TRBV6-4
TGTGCCAGCAGGAGACAGGGGGCAACTGAAGCTTTCTTT | CASRRQGATEAFF | 13 | TRBJ1-1 | TRBD1 | NA | TRBV27
TGTGCCAGCAGCTATAACAGCGGGGACCAAGAGACCCAGTACTTC | CASSYNSGDQETQYF | 15 | TRBJ2-5 | TRBD2 | NA | TRBV7-2
TGTGCCAGCAGCCGAGGGACTAGCGGGGGAAACTCCTACGAGCAGTACTTC | CASSRGTSGGNSYEQYF | 17 | TRBJ2-7 | TRBD2 | NA | TRBV5-8
TGTGCCAGCAGTTTATCGTGGGGACAGGGTACTCACCTTAACACTGAAGCTTTCTTT | CASSLSWGQGTHLNTEAFF | 19 | TRBJ1-1 | TRBD1 | NA | TRBV27
TGCGCCAGCAGCTTGGAGCTGGACAGAAATTCACCCCTCCACTTT | CASSLELDRNSPLHF | 15 | TRBJ1-6 | NA | once | TRBV5-1
TGTGCCAGCAGCTTGCTCGCGACAGGGACTTTGAACACTGAAGCTTTCTTT | CASSLLATGTLNTEAFF | 17 | TRBJ1-1 | TRBD1 | NA | TRBV5-8
TGCGCCAGCAGCCGCGGACAGGGCAGTACTAATGAAAAACTGTTTTTT | CASSRGQGSTNEKLFF | 16 | TRBJ1-4 | TRBD1 | NA | TRBV5-1
TGTGCCAGCAGCTCGCGGGGGCCTAGCACAGATACGCAGTATTTT | CASSSRGPSTDTQYF | 15 | TRBJ2-3 | NA | few | TRBV5-4
TGTGCCAGCGGTAGCTACTCCTACAATGAGCAGTTCTTC | CASGSYSYNEQFF | 13 | TRBJ2-1 | NA | once | TRBV6-1
TGTGCCAGCAGTGAAGGTGGCGGGGGGCGGAATGAGCAGTTCTTC | CASSEGGGGRNEQFF | 15 | TRBJ2-1 | TRBD2 | few | TRBV6-1
TGTGCCAGCAGTTCCACAGGGCAGACTGAAGCTTTCTTT | CASSSTGQTEAFF | 13 | TRBJ1-1 | NA | NA | TRBV6-5
TGTGCCAGCAGTTACTCGACAACCTACGAGCAGTACTTC | CASSYSTTYEQYF | 13 | TRBJ2-7 | NA | NA | TRBV6-6
TGTGCCAGCAGTAAGCTAGCGGGGCCCGGGGAGCTGTTTTTT | CASSKLAGPGELFF | 14 | TRBJ2-2 | TRBD2 | NA | TRBV27
TGTGCCAGCAGCCAAGAATGGACTAGCTTTCGCTACGAGCAGTACTTC | CASSQEWTSFRYEQYF | 16 | TRBJ2-7 | TRBD2 | NA | TRBV4-1
TGTGCCAGCAGCCCGACAGGGGGCCCCTCCTACAATGAGCAGTTCTTC | CASSPTGGPSYNEQFF | 16 | TRBJ2-1 | TRBD1 | NA | TRBV2